This T cell receptor (beta chain) is from a study of T cell responses to AZD1222 COVID-19 vaccine. Background on the study: Second-dose intervals of approximately 4 or approximately 12 weeks were pooled.

Libraries were prepared by immunoSEQ multiplex PCR; TCRdb keeps only in-frame clonotypes and omits some of them. This sample carries more than 250,000 clones, 80% to 95% of them seen once, and the ten largest clones take approximately 0.52%. Overall study results and limits: Donors in the cohort were predominantly white British and more often female, and clonal diversity was possibly underestimated.

This CDR3 comprises 13 residues. Germline CDR1 SGDLS, CDR2 YYNGEE. After removal of 4 bases from V and 6 bases from J, the junction contained 4 bases not matched to a gene. Comment on this clone: Antigen unknown.

Specimen: peripheral blood, collected on day 0 of AZD1222 vaccination. V gene TRBV9 combines with J gene TRBJ2-7; 10 bases are shared with TRBD1. The TCR sequence derives from an adult in good health. The CDR3 DNA sequence: TGTGCCAGCAGCCAGACAGGGGGCGCCGAGCAGTACTTC. Amino acid sequence: CASSQTGGAEQYF.